This TCR beta chain originates from a study of blood T cell repertoires in COVID-19. The table came from immunoSEQ multiplex PCR; TCRdb's copy has only in-frame clones and leaves some out. The profile shows about 130,000 clones, 87% of them singletons. With 1 base removed from V and 3 bases from J, the gap between germline ends came to 10 bases. Germline CDR1 and CDR2: SGHNT and YYREEE (reference sequence). The CDR3 totals 14 residues. The clonotype originates from a woman aged 60 to 75 with acute or convalescent COVID-19. This chain joins TRBV5-4 and TRBJ1-1, with a weak D call TRBD1 (5 bases). The sample comprised peripheral blood. CDR3 DNA sequence: TGTGCCAGCAGCTTGCGGGGGGTGCACACTGAAGCTTTCTTT. It specifies CASSLRGVHTEAFF.